This is a list of T cell receptor beta chains from one sample in a study of blood T cell repertoires in COVID-19. Repertoires were generated with immunoSEQ multiplex PCR, while TCRdb's copy carries only in-frame clones and drops some. The sample lists 200,000 to 300,000 clones; 86% were seen once. The sample taken for sequencing was PBMCs or T cells enriched from blood (not recorded which). The origin of the receptors is a woman in her fifties or sixties who had recovered from COVID-19. Both conserved end residues are trimmed from each CDR3. Fields, in order: J gene, V gene, CDR3 protein.

TRBJ1-2 | TRBV11-2 | ASSPLGRVHQGVNYGYT
TRBJ1-1 | TRBV5-1 | ASSLNPTANTEAF
TRBJ2-1 | TRBV19 | ASSPGTTVYNEQF
TRBJ1-4 | TRBV5-1 | ASSLRQEYNEKLF
TRBJ1-6 | TRBV5-4 | ASTLQGRSYNSPLH
TRBJ2-5 | TRBV20-1 | SASRGQETQY
TRBJ1-2 | TRBV4-3 | ASSQAVGGSYGYT
TRBJ2-7 | TRBV7-2 | ASSSRTSAAYEQY
TRBJ2-1 | TRBV30 | AWKGNYNEQF
TRBJ1-1 | TRBV7-2 | ASRSQGSGTEAF
TRBJ2-6 | TRBV5-6 | ASSLYGSGANVLT
TRBJ1-5 | TRBV7-2 | ASSSYNQPQH
TRBJ2-3 | TRBV5-1 | ASSLEPTDTQY
TRBJ2-1 | TRBV18 | ASSLSAPAGGNNEQF
TRBJ1-1 | TRBV7-9 | ASSEVPTEAF
TRBJ1-5 | TRBV2 | ASKRDNTDNQPQH
TRBJ2-2 | TRBV7-2 | ASSSSLIQAYTGELF
TRBJ2-3 | TRBV7-2 | ASTSPGTSGGRDTQY
TRBJ1-2 | TRBV4-3 | ASSGRYGYT
TRBJ1-5 | TRBV18 | ASSPNTGGNQPQH
TRBJ2-2 | TRBV30 | ACSAANTGELF
TRBJ2-1 | TRBV11-3 | ASSLHRLAGGPSYNEQF
TRBJ1-5 | TRBV2 | ASNHRDSNQPQH
TRBJ2-4 | TRBV15 | ATSRQREGLSLAKNIQY
TRBJ2-1 | TRBV13 | ASSLVGSSYNEQF
TRBJ1-2 | TRBV3-1/TRBV3-2 | ASSQDARGRNYGYT
TRBJ1-1 | TRBV6-5 | ASTSPQVNTEAF
TRBJ2-7 | TRBV30 | AWSAHSGAYEQY
TRBJ2-2 | TRBV7-2 | ASSQRQGRGELF
TRBJ2-3 | TRBV5-4 | ASREREGTDTQY
TRBJ2-7 | TRBV6-2/TRBV6-3 | ASSYEYEQY
TRBJ2-7 | TRBV5-1 | ASSLQWSGLITTYEQY
TRBJ2-7 | TRBV6-4 | ASSAGPTYEQY
TRBJ2-3 | TRBV4-1 | ASSQSGGDSDTQY
TRBJ1-2 | TRBV11-2 | ASSLAFWRAGGNGYT
TRBJ1-2 | TRBV6-5 | ASSYSGTGAAGYT
TRBJ1-5 | TRBV20-1 | SASWEGYSNQPQH
TRBJ2-4 | TRBV4-1 | ASSQGPLRAGGPGIQY
TRBJ2-3 | TRBV7-9 | ASSPGNTQY
TRBJ2-3 | TRBV4-3 | ASSQELAVQGGTQY
TRBJ2-3 | TRBV5-1 | ASGTPDTQY
TRBJ1-3 | TRBV5-4 | ASSSQANSGNTIY
TRBJ2-5 | TRBV5-5 | ASSLVDGGTQY
TRBJ2-1 | TRBV19 | ASTRTEYNEQF
TRBJ1-2 | TRBV11-3 | ASSLEGRGSNYGYT
TRBJ2-3 | TRBV5-6 | ASSTQGLAGSSTDTQY
TRBJ1-4 | TRBV7-2 | ASSLAVFGEKLF
TRBJ2-7 | TRBV7-2 | ASSPIMGGLEQY
TRBJ2-2 | TRBV7-2 | ASSPSPNTGELF
TRBJ2-7 | TRBV5-1 | ASSLRLPGQGDEQY
TRBJ1-6 | TRBV14 | ASSQFLQGNSPLH
TRBJ1-2 | TRBV7-9 | ASSSPRGGAKYGYT
TRBJ1-2 | TRBV4-3 | ASSQDRQGATGYT
TRBJ2-7 | TRBV5-1 | ASSPFDRTTYEQY
TRBJ2-7 | TRBV6-5 | ASSYGEGWDEQY
TRBJ2-4 | TRBV28 | ASSSNFGKNIQY
TRBJ2-2 | TRBV20-1 | SARLEGELF